The clone carrying this T cell receptor beta chain was seen more than once but under ten times. Germline values: CDR1 SGHTA, CDR2 FQGNSA. V was cut by 1 base and J by 2 bases, with 6 bases left in between. This CDR3 contains 15 residues. This entry comes from a study of blood T cell repertoires in COVID-19. On the study more broadly: Sample material is recorded as cDNA or gDNA derived from T cells, B-cell-depleted T cells, or PBMCs.

Per the original methods: Reference gene primer amplification in the assay estimated nucleated cell counts. Measured with immunoSEQ multiplex PCR; TCRdb has only the in-frame clones, and not every one. V, J and clone size are those of that table, while D and trimming were read from the DNA. The table shows approximately 190,000 clones, with less than 90% occurring only once. The receptor comes from a woman aged 40 to 50 with acute or convalescent COVID-19. Sequencing was carried out using peripheral blood. V is TRBV7-2 and J is TRBJ2-6, with D hard to call. CDR3 sequence reads: CASSLGHPGANVLTF. The CDR3, as DNA: TGTGCCAGCAGCTTAGGGCACCCTGGGGCCAACGTCCTGACTTTC.